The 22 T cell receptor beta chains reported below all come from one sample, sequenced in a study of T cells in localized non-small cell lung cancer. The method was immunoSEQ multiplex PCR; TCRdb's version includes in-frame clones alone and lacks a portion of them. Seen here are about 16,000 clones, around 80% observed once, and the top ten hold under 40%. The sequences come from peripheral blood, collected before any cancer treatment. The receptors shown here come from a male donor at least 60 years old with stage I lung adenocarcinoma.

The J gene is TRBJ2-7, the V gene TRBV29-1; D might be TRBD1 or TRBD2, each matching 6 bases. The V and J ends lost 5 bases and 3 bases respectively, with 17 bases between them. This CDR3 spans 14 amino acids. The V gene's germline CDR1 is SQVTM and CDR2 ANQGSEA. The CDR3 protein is CSVRGDTANYEQYF. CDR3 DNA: TGCAGCGTTAGGGGGGACACGGCGAACTACGAGCAGTACTTC.

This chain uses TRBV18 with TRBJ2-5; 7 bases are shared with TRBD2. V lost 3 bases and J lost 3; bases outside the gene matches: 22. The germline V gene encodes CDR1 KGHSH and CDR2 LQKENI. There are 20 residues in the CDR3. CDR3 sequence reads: CASSPQLDLFGGSYEETQYF. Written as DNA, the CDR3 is TGTGCCAGCTCACCTCAGCTAGACCTCTTCGGCGGGAGCTATGAAGAGACCCAGTACTTC.

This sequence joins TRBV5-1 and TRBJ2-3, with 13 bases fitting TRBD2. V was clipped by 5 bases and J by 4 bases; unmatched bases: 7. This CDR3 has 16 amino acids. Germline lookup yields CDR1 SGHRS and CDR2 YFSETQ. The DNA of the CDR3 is TGCGCCAGCAGTCCTTGGACTAGCGGGGGACCAGATACGCAGTATTTT. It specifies CASSPWTSGGPDTQYF.

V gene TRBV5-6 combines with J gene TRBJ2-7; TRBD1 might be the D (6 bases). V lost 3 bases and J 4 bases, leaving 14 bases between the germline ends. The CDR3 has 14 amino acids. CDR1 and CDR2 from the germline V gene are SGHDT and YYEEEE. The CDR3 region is CASSSGHAWYEQYF. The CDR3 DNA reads TGTGCCAGCAGCTCGGGACATGCATGGTACGAGCAGTACTTC.

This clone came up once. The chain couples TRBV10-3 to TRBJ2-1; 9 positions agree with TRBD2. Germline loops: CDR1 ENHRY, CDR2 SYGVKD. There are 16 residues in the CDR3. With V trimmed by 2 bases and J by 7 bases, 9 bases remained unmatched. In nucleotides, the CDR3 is TGTGCCATCAGTGAGGGGCGGGAGGGCCGTAGAAATGAGCAGTTCTTC. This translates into CAISEGREGRRNEQFF.

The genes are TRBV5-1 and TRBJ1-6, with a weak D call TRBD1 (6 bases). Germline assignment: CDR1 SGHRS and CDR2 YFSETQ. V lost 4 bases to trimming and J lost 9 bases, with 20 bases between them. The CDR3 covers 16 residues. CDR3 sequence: CASSPLMTGAGSPLHF. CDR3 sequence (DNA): TGCGCCAGCAGCCCCCTTATGACAGGAGCCGGTTCACCCCTCCACTTT.

CDR3: CASSPPASGGVDTQYF. CDR3 nucleotides: TGTGCCAGCTCACCACCGGCTAGCGGGGGGGTAGATACGCAGTATTTT. V is TRBV18 and J is TRBJ2-3; 12 bases line up with TRBD2. The V and J ends lost 0 bases and 5 bases, in that order; junction bases with no gene match: 3. The germline V gene has CDR1 KGHSH and CDR2 LQKENI. The CDR3 totals 16 residues.

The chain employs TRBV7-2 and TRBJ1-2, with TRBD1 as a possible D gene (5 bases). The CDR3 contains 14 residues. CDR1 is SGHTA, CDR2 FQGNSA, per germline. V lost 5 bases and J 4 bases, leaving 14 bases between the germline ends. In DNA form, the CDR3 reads TGTGCCAGCAGCCGAGATACAGGATTCTATGGCTACACCTTC. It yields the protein CASSRDTGFYGYTF.

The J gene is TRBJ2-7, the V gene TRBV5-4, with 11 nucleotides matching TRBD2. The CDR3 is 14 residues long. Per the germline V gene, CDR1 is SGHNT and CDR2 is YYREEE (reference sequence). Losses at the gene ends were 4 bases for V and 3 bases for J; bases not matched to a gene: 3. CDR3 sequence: CASSPTSGNYEQYF. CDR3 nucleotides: TGTGCCAGCAGCCCGACTAGCGGGAACTACGAGCAGTACTTC.

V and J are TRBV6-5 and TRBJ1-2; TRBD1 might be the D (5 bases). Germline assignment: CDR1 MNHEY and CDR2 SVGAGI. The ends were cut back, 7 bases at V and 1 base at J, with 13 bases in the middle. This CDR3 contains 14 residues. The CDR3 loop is CASTSTGFNYGYTF. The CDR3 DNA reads TGTGCCAGCACCTCAACAGGTTTTAACTATGGCTACACCTTC.

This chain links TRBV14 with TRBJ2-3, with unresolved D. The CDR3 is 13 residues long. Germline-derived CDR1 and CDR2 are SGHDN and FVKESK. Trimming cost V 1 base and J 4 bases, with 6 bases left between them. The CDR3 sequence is CASSQGRPDTQYF. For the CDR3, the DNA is TGTGCCAGCAGCCAAGGGAGACCAGATACGCAGTATTTT. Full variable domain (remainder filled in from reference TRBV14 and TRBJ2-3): EAGVTQFPSHSVIEKGQTVTLRCDPISGHDNLYWYRRVMGKEIKFLLHFVKESKQDESGMPNNRFLAERTGGTYSTLKVQPAELEDSGVYFCASSQGRPDTQYFGPGTRLTVL.

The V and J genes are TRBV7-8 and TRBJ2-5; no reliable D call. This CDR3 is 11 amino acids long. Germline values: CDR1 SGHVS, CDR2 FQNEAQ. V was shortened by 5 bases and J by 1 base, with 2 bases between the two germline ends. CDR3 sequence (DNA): TGTGCCAGCAGCGCCCAAGAGACCCAGTACTTC. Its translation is CASSAQETQYF. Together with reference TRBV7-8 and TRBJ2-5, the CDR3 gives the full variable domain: GAGVSQSPRYKVAKRGQDVALRCDPISGHVSLFWYQQALGQGPEFLTYFQNEAQLDKSGLPSDRFFAERPEGSVSTLKIQRTQQEDSAVYLCASSAQETQYFGPGTRLLVL.

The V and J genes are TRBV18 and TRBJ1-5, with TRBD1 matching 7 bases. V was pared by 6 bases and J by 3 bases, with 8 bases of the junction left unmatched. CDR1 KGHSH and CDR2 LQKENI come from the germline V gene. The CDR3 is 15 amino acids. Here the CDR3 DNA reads TGTGCCAGCTCGTCAGGGGGGGCCCTCAATCAGCCCCAGCATTTT. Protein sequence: CASSSGGALNQPQHF. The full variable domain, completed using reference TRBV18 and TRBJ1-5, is NAGVMQNPRHLVRRRGQEARLRCSPMKGHSHVYWYRQLPEEGLKFMVYLQKENIIDESGMPKERFSAEFPKEGPSILRIQQVVRGDSAAYFCASSSGGALNQPQHFGDGTRLSIL.

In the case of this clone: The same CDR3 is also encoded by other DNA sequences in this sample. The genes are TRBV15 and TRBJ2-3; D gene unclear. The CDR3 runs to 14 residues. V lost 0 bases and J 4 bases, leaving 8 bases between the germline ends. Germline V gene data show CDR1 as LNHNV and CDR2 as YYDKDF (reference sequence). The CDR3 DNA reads TGTGCCACCAGCAGAGAAAACAGTGCAGATACGCAGTATTTT. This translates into CATSRENSADTQYF.

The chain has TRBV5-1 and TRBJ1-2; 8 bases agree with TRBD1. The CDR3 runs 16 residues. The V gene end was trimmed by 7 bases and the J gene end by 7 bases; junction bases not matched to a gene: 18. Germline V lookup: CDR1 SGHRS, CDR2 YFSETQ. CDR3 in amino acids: CASGDWTGTLSGGYTF. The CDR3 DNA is TGCGCCAGCGGCGACTGGACAGGGACTTTAAGCGGTGGCTACACCTTC.

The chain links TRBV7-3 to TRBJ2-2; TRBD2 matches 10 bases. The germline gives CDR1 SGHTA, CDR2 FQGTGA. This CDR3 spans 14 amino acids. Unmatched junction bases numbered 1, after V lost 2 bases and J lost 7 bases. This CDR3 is CASSLLAGDGELFF. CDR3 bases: TGTGCCAGCAGCTTACTAGCGGGAGACGGGGAGCTGTTTTTT.

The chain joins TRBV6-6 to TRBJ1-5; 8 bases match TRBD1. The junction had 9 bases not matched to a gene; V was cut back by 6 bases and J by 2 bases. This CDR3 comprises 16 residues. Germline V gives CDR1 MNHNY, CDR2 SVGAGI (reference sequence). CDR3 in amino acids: CASSLLGQGGNQPQHF. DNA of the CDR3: TGTGCCAGCAGCTTGCTCGGACAGGGAGGCAATCAGCCCCAGCATTTT.

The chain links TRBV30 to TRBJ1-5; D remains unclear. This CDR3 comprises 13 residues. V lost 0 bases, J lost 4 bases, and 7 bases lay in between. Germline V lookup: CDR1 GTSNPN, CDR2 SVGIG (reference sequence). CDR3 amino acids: CAWSVDANQPQHF. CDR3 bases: TGTGCCTGGAGTGTTGACGCGAATCAGCCCCAGCATTTT.

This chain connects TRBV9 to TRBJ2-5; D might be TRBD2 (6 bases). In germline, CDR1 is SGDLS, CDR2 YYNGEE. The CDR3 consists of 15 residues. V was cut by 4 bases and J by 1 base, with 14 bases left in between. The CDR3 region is CASSPSVAAQETQYF. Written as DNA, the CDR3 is TGTGCCAGCAGCCCAAGTGTAGCGGCCCAAGAGACCCAGTACTTC.

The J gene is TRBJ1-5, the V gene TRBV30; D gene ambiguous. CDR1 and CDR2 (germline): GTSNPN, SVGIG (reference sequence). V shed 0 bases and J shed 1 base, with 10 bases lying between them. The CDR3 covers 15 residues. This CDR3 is CAWSVKGWSNQPQHF. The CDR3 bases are TGTGCCTGGAGTGTAAAGGGCTGGAGCAATCAGCCCCAGCATTTT.

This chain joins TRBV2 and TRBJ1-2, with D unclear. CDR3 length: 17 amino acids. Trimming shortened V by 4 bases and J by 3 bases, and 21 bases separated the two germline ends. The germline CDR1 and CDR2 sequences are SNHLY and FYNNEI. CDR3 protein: CASSASPGSTEDYGYTF. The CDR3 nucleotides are TGTGCCAGCAGTGCCTCCCCCGGTTCCACCGAGGACTATGGCTACACCTTC. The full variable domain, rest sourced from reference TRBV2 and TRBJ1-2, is EPEVTQTPSHQVTQMGQEVILRCVPISNHLYFYWYRQILGQKVEFLVSFYNNEISEKSEIFDDQFSVERPDGSNFTLKIRSTKLEDSAMYFCASSASPGSTEDYGYTFGSGTRLTVV.

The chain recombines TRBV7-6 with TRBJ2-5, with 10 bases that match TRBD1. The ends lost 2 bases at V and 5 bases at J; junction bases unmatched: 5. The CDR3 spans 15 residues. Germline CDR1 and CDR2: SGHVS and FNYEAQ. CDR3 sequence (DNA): TGTGCCAGCAGCTTACGGGACAGGGGAGGGGAGACCCAGTACTTC. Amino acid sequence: CASSLRDRGGETQYF.